This T cell receptor (beta chain) derives from a study of cytomegalovirus exposure and HLA in healthy donors. Turning to the study itself: The 100 to 150 validation repertoires and the roughly 690 first-cohort repertoires shared a platform, a later analysis reported.

Measured with immunoSEQ multiplex PCR; TCRdb has only the in-frame clones, and not every one. Here the sample spans some 140,000 clones, around 83% being singletons. Study findings and constraints: The study flagged fewer than 200 TCR beta chains as cytomegalovirus-associated.

Details on this clone: Its antigen is as yet unknown.

Sequenced input: PBMCs. The TCR comes from a human donor in good health.

The CDR3 sequence is CATSREERGSGELFF. CDR3 in DNA: TGTGCCACCAGCAGAGAAGAGCGGGGGTCCGGGGAGCTGTTTTTT. This sequence joins TRBV15 and TRBJ2-2; the match to TRBD2 covers 8 bases. With V trimmed by 0 bases and J by 6 bases, 3 bases remained unmatched. The CDR3 is 15 residues long. Germline CDR1 reads LNHNV; CDR2 reads YYDKDF (reference sequence).